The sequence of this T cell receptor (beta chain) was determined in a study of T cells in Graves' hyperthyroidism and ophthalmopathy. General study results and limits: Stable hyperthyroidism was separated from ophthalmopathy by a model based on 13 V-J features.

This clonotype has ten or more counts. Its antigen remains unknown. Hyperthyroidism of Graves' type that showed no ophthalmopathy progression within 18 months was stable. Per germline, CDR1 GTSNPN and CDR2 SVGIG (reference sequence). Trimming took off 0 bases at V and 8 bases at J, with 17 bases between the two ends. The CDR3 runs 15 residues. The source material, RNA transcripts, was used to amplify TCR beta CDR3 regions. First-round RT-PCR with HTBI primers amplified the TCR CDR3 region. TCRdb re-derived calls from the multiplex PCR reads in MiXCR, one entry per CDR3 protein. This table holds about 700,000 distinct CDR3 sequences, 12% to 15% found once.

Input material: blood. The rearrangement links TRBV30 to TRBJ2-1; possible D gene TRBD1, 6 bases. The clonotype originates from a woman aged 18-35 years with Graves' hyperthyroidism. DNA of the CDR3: TGTGCCTGGAGTGTAGGGCAGGCCAACAGGGATGAGCAGTTCTTC. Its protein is CAWSVGQANRDEQFF.